Below are 22 T cell receptor beta chains sequenced from a single sample in a study of blood T cell repertoires in COVID-19. Only in-frame clones appear in the TCRdb table, and some are missing; sequencing was by immunoSEQ multiplex PCR. The sample includes 200,000 or so clones, approximately 79% of them seen just once. The source material was peripheral blood. These receptors originate from a man in his 60s with active or convalescent COVID-19.

This clone is a singleton in its sample. The rearrangement joins TRBV2 to TRBJ1-2; TRBD1 is a possible D gene (6 bases). Looked up from germline, CDR1 is SNHLY and CDR2 is FYNNEI. The V gene lost 6 bases and the J gene lost 0 bases, with 11 bases spanning the gap. CDR3 size: 14 residues. The CDR3, as DNA: TGTGCCAGCAGCATGACAGGCTCTAACTATGGCTACACCTTC. Protein sequence: CASSMTGSNYGYTF.

This clone was found many times. This rearrangement joins TRBV7-9 to TRBJ2-2, with TRBD2 identical over 8 bases. V shed 8 bases and J 1 base; nucleotides not matched to a gene: 12. CDR1 is SEHNR and CDR2 is FQNEAQ in the germline V gene (reference sequence). This CDR3 is 17 amino acids long. This CDR3 reads CASPAAGAPMNTGELFF. In DNA form, the CDR3 reads TGTGCCAGCCCTGCAGCGGGAGCACCCATGAACACCGGGGAGCTGTTTTTT. The full variable domain, in which reference TRBV7-9 and TRBJ2-2 provide the parts outside the CDR3, is DTGVSQNPRHKITKRGQNVTFRCDPISEHNRLYWYRQTLGQGPEFLTYFQNEAQLEKSRLLSDRFSAERPKGSFSTLEIQRTEQGDSAMYLCASPAAGAPMNTGELFFGEGSRLTVL.

The count of this clone is one. The chain employs TRBV6-6 and TRBJ2-3, with 13 bases aligning to TRBD2. The V and J ends lost 5 bases and 3 bases, in that order; junction bases with no gene match: 8. Germline-derived CDR1 and CDR2 are MNHNY and SVGAGI (reference sequence). The length of the CDR3 is 17 residues. In DNA form, the CDR3 reads TGTGCCAGCAGTCTTGGACTAGCGGGAGAACTGACAGATACGCAGTATTTT. Translation gives CASSLGLAGELTDTQYF.

This rearrangement joins TRBV25-1 to TRBJ1-1, with D unclear. The CDR3 covers 16 residues. V lost 8 bases, J lost 4 bases, and 23 bases lay in between. Per germline, CDR1 MGHDK and CDR2 SYGVNS. The CDR3 bases are TGTGCCAGCCTGGTCGAACGGAGGAGGGCGTTCACTGAAGCTTTCTTT. This encodes CASLVERRRAFTEAFF.

This clone has only one observation. The chain combines TRBV5-4 with TRBJ2-7; TRBD2 matches 11 bases. Per germline, CDR1 SGHNT and CDR2 YYREEE (reference sequence). This CDR3 has 14 amino acids. V shed 6 bases and J 7 bases; nucleotides not matched to a gene: 9. The CDR3 sequence is CASTPGLAGGEQYF. CDR3 DNA sequence: TGTGCCAGCACCCCTGGGCTAGCGGGAGGTGAGCAGTACTTC.

The chain joins TRBV28 to TRBJ2-2; 10 nucleotides match TRBD2. The germline V gene encodes CDR1 MDHEN and CDR2 SYDVKM. With V trimmed by 6 bases and J by 2 bases, 9 bases remained unmatched. CDR3 length equals 17 residues. CDR3 DNA: TGTGCCAGCAGCAGAAACGGACTAGCGGCCAACACCGGGGAGCTGTTTTTT. Protein product: CASSRNGLAANTGELFF.

This clone was detected only once. The J gene is TRBJ1-1, the V gene TRBV28; 8 bases align to TRBD1. The V gene end was trimmed by 10 bases and the J gene end by 5 bases; junction bases not matched to a gene: 15. Germline lookup yields CDR1 MDHEN and CDR2 SYDVKM. This CDR3 is 15 amino acids long. CDR3 amino acids: CATLQFTGGATEAFF. In DNA, the CDR3 is TGTGCCACCCTTCAATTTACAGGGGGTGCGACTGAAGCTTTCTTT.

The gene calls are TRBV6-5 and TRBJ1-2; 9 bases line up with TRBD1. Germline loops: CDR1 MNHEY, CDR2 SVGAGI. Trimming removed 8 bases from V and 7 bases from J; junction bases left unmatched: 8. This CDR3 comprises 13 residues. This chain's CDR3 is CASFDRGTVGYTF. The CDR3, as DNA: TGTGCCAGCTTCGACAGGGGGACGGTTGGCTACACCTTC.

This clone was found a few times. The chain carries TRBV28 and TRBJ2-2, with 12 bases fitting TRBD2. CDR1 and CDR2 from the germline V gene are MDHEN and SYDVKM. The CDR3 covers 20 residues. Trimming removed 6 bases from V and 4 bases from J; junction bases left unmatched: 18. The CDR3 region is CASSLGLAGSPGFATGELFF. In DNA form, the CDR3 reads TGTGCCAGCAGCCTAGGACTAGCGGGGTCGCCTGGTTTCGCCACCGGGGAGCTGTTTTTT.

V usage is TRBV19 and J usage is TRBJ1-1; D may be TRBD1 (6 bases). Trimming left V 3 bases short and J 10 bases short, with 15 bases between. Looked up from germline, CDR1 is LNHDA and CDR2 is SQIVND (reference sequence). CDR3 size: 13 residues. CDR3: CASSMGQGMRAFF. In DNA, the CDR3 is TGTGCCAGTAGTATGGGGCAGGGGATGAGAGCTTTCTTT.

V usage is TRBV7-3 and J usage is TRBJ1-5; D is undetermined. Germline V gene sequence: CDR1 SGHTA, CDR2 FQGTGA. The CDR3 runs 13 residues. The V end lost 1 base, the J end lost 4 bases, and 5 bases lay between the germline ends. The chain's CDR3 is CASSLNTNQPQHF. The CDR3 DNA reads TGTGCCAGCAGCTTAAACACGAATCAGCCCCAGCATTTT.

J is TRBJ2-7 and V is TRBV10-3, with 9 bases lining up with TRBD1. Germline values: CDR1 ENHRY, CDR2 SYGVKD. Trimming cost V 3 bases and J 3 bases; bases outside gene matches: 3. The CDR3 length is 14 residues. The CDR3 region has the DNA TGTGCCATCAGTGACTCGGGACAGGGCTACGAGCAGTACTTC. Its protein product is CAISDSGQGYEQYF.

The gene calls are TRBV12-5 and TRBJ2-7; D possibly corresponds to TRBD2 (7 bases). Germline V lookup: CDR1 LGHNT, CDR2 FRNRAP. Trimming pared 6 bases from V and 2 bases from J, leaving 20 bases between. The CDR3 covers 16 residues. CDR3 residues: CASGTPPRGLTYEQYF. The CDR3 DNA sequence: TGTGCTAGTGGCACCCCCCCCAGGGGACTAACCTACGAGCAGTACTTC. The full variable domain, rest sourced from reference TRBV12-5 and TRBJ2-7, is DARVTQTPRHKVTEMGQEVTMRCQPILGHNTVFWYRQTMMQGLELLAYFRNRAPLDDSGMPKDRFSAEMPDATLATLKIQPSEPRDSAVYFCASGTPPRGLTYEQYFGPGTRLTVT.

V and J are TRBV19 and TRBJ2-7; D unresolved. The length of the CDR3 is 13 residues. Trimming shortened V by 7 bases and J by 0 bases, and 10 bases separated the two germline ends. From germline, CDR1 is LNHDA and CDR2 SQIVND (reference sequence). The chain's CDR3 is CASTDLYSYEQYF. CDR3 in DNA: TGTGCCAGTACCGACTTATACTCCTACGAGCAGTACTTC. Filled out from reference TRBV19 and TRBJ2-7, the complete variable domain reads DGGITQSPKYLFRKEGQNVTLSCEQNLNHDAMYWYRQDPGQGLRLIYYSQIVNDFQKGDIAEGYSVSREKKESFPLTVTSAQKNPTAFYLCASTDLYSYEQYFGPGTRLTVT.

V gene TRBV19 combines with J gene TRBJ2-1, with TRBD2 identical over 13 bases. The CDR3 spans 16 residues. The ends lost 4 bases at V and 6 bases at J; junction bases unmatched: 6. Germline V CDR1 and CDR2: LNHDA, SQIVND (reference sequence). The CDR3 loop reads CASSTQLAGGSNEQFF. CDR3 nucleotide sequence: TGTGCCAGTAGTACACAACTAGCGGGAGGGTCCAATGAGCAGTTCTTC.

The CDR3 DNA reads as TGTGCCAGCATTGCGGGAGGACCTTCCTACGAGCAGTACTTC. Translating it yields CASIAGGPSYEQYF. The gene calls are TRBV28 and TRBJ2-7, with 8 bases lining up with TRBD2. With V trimmed by 7 bases and J by 1 base, 6 bases remained unmatched. Germline assignment: CDR1 MDHEN and CDR2 SYDVKM. The CDR3 runs 14 residues.

Within the sample, this clone is medium-sized. The CDR3 DNA reads as TGTGCCAGCACCTCGAGGGGGCAGCCCCAGCATTTT. Amino acids: CASTSRGQPQHF. V is TRBV7-9 and J is TRBJ1-5; D possibly corresponds to TRBD1 (6 bases). Germline CDR1 is SEHNR and CDR2 is FQNEAQ (reference sequence). The CDR3 extends over 12 amino acids. V was shortened by 7 bases and J by 7 bases, with 11 bases between the two germline ends.

This chain joins TRBV28 and TRBJ2-5; TRBD2 matches at 13 bases. CDR1 is MDHEN and CDR2 is SYDVKM in the germline V gene. This CDR3 spans 16 amino acids. Trimming at V came to 3 bases and at J to 1 base, leaving 2 bases not matched to a gene. This chain's CDR3 is CASSFGTSGVQETQYF. Here the CDR3 DNA reads TGTGCCAGCAGTTTCGGGACTAGCGGGGTCCAAGAGACCCAGTACTTC.

On this clone itself: This may be a read error: a much more frequent sequence differs by one nucleotide. The rearrangement joins TRBV12-3 or TRBV12-4 to TRBJ1-2, with 7 bases lining up with TRBD1. This CDR3 is built from 13 residues. V shed 6 bases, J shed 2 bases, and the junction held 3 bases outside the gene matches. CDR3 coding DNA: TGTGCCAGCAGCCCGGACAGGAACTATGGCTACACCTTC. It translates to CASSPDRNYGYTF.

Of note for this clone: This CDR3 is also generated by other DNA sequences in the sample. The chain joins TRBV5-1 to TRBJ2-7, with D unclear. The CDR3 is 14 residues long. Looked up from germline, CDR1 is SGHRS and CDR2 is YFSETQ. The V end was cut by 0 bases, the J end by 3 bases, with 10 bases between. The CDR3 sequence: CASSLDLGGYEQYF. Written as DNA, the CDR3 is TGCGCCAGCAGCTTGGATCTAGGTGGCTACGAGCAGTACTTC.

This clone was seen once. The rearrangement links TRBV11-2 to TRBJ1-1; no reliable D call. CDR1 and CDR2 from the germline V gene are SGHAT and FQNNGV. The CDR3 totals 13 residues. The V and J ends lost 4 bases and 4 bases respectively, with 10 bases between them. CDR3 protein: CASSSLPGTEAFF. The DNA for the CDR3 is TGTGCCAGCAGCTCCCTCCCCGGCACTGAAGCTTTCTTT.

The chain joins TRBV11-2 to TRBJ2-3, with 10 bases matching TRBD2. The CDR3 spans 14 residues. Germline values: CDR1 SGHAT, CDR2 FQNNGV. Unmatched junction bases numbered 5, after V lost 6 bases and J lost 5 bases. The chain's CDR3 is CASSKAGGGDTQYF. The CDR3 nucleotides read TGTGCCAGCAGTAAAGCGGGAGGGGGAGATACGCAGTATTTT.